This entry concerns a single T cell receptor beta chain. Its specificity is unknown. With 4 bases removed from V and 4 bases from J, the gap between germline ends came to 19 bases. The germline V gene encodes CDR1 SNHLY and CDR2 FYNNEI. CDR3 length equals 16 residues. The sample comes from a study of T cells after yellow fever vaccination. At the level of the study: The fractions with low cell numbers were processed using SMART-Seq v4 Ultra Low Input.

Study-level points and caveats: Bulk-population clonotypes that are abundant could appear as contaminants in FACS-sorted repertoires.

TCRdb used MiXCR to reprocess the 5' RACE reads, holding one entry per CDR3 protein. The table includes about 130,000 distinct CDR3 sequences, 7.4% detected once. The chain carries TRBV2 and TRBJ1-2; D is ambiguous. Material: CD4+ T cells sorted from PBMCs, obtained roughly 10 days after the first yellow fever vaccination. This clonotype originated in a man between 18 and 29 years old who received the YFV17D yellow fever vaccine. Written as DNA, the CDR3 is TGTGCCAGCAGTGGGTCAACCCGCTCCGGCAGCTATGGCTACACCTTC. Its translation: CASSGSTRSGSYGYTF.